Listed below are T cell receptor beta chains from one sample, sequenced in a study of tumor-infiltrating lymphocytes in primary liver carcinoma. MiXCR was run by TCRdb on the multiplex PCR reads, yielding one entry per CDR3 protein. The profile shows 250,000 to 350,000 distinct CDR3 sequences, around three fifths of them singletons. Sequenced: peripheral blood. These receptors were collected from a woman aged 25 to 39 with primary liver carcinoma and hepatitis B virus infection. Each CDR3 is given with its conserved first and last residue.

TRBV11-3	CASSPACSNEQFF
TRBV7-9	CASTLGLDNEQFF
TRBV12-3/TRBV12-4	CPSSFSRDYGHTF
TRBV11-3	CASSLARGGSYDEQFF
TRBV4-3	CASSQVTGYYNEQFF
TRBV29-1	CSVRARENIQYF
TRBV12-3/TRBV12-4	CASSLQGYIQYF
TRBV25-1	CASSEFQGGAETQYF
TRBV12-3/TRBV12-4	CASSSQTTTDTQYF
TRBV30	CAWSEDRGRGIQYF
TRBV29-1	CSVGRGGGLETQYF
TRBV6-2/TRBV6-3	CASSRAAGTGEYSNQPQHF
TRBV11-1	CASSLAVAGGPIHEQFF
TRBV7-9	CASSFGREANTGELFF
TRBV29-1	CSAPTVGGYTF
TRBV13	CACSLSGRPHLEQYF
TRBV7-9	CASRNTGASHEQFF
TRBV12-5	CASGPRSGHTGELFF
TRBV10-1	CASSELQNNQPQHF
TRBV19	CASSPNRGTGGELFF
TRBV4-1	CASSPVRTRPDADTQYF
TRBV6-1	CASSEFFPFDGYTF
TRBV12-3/TRBV12-4	CASSSAGRPTNEKLFF
TRBV5-1	CASSRQTSSDEQFF
TRBV28	CASSLGYPRDYEQYF
TRBV6-5	CASSFRQLNEKLLF
TRBV28	CASSLQTLSGANVLTF
TRBV12-3/TRBV12-4	CTSSPRVREMHGYTF
TRBV11-2	CTSSREGETQYF
TRBV5-6	CASSPLRTSGSGELFF
TRBV6-4	CASSLSNGTHRETQYF
TRBV6-2/TRBV6-3	CASSYSSGQEYNEQFF
TRBV12-3/TRBV12-4	CASSIGTGGTYNEQFF
TRBV7-9	CTSSLGSGQETQYF
TRBV11-2	CTSNLDLNNEQFF
TRBV4-1	CTSSLYPVGLAVQETQYF
TRBV13	CASSYRGLADSYDQYF
TRBV29-1	CSVRDSYNEQSF
TRBV7-8	CASSLFPYNEQFF
TRBV28	CASSPTGTGGLEQYF
TRBV5-5	CASSQNPSGASYEQYF
TRBV7-9	CASSFSGREKTDTQYF
TRBV5-5	CASSFRSGELSF
TRBV11-2	CASSFGLGEIQYF
TRBV5-6	CASSPGIGSYGQYF
TRBV30	CAWSVTAYGYTF
TRBV12-3/TRBV12-4	CASRPHGANYSEQFF
TRBV7-8	CASSFQQLVSGANVLTF
TRBV11-2	CASIEGDEQFF
TRBV6-1	CASLEMTTPGGPQHF
TRBV5-1	CANSLQGRGRSGEAFF
TRBV12-3/TRBV12-4	CASSSPGTIYGYTF
TRBV11-1	CACSFRSGYSSYNEQFF
TRBV4-2	CASSQDLGSGNTIYF